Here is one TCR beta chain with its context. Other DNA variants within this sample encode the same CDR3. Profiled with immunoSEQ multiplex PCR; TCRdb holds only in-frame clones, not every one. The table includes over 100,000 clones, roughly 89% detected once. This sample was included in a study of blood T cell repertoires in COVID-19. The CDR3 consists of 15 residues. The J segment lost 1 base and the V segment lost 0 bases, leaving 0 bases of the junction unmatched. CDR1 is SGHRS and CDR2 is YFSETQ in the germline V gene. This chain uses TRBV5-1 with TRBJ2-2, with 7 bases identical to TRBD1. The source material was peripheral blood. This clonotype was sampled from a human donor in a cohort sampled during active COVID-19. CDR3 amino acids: CASSLGQGNTGELFF. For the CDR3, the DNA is TGCGCCAGCAGCTTGGGACAGGGGAACACCGGGGAGCTGTTTTTT.